The 6 T cell receptor beta chains reported below all come from one sample, sequenced in a study of CD8+ T cells in alopecia areata. cDNA serving as the sequencing template came from extracted, reverse transcribed RNA. Libraries were prepared by immunoSEQ multiplex PCR; TCRdb keeps only in-frame clonotypes and omits some of them. The sample lists about 190,000 clones; about three fifths were seen once. Described treatment: oral pan-JAK inhibitor, 5-10 mg twice daily. The specimen was CD4+ T cells sorted from blood, collected at week 24, from a patient treated with tofacitinib. The receptors come from a human donor with alopecia areata.

This clone was recorded once. The rearrangement uses TRBV30 and TRBJ2-5; D is undetermined. Germline loops: CDR1 GTSNPN, CDR2 SVGIG (reference sequence). CDR3 length: 11 residues. V lost 2 bases to trimming and J lost 4 bases, with 5 bases between them. CDR3 nucleotide sequence: TGTGCCTGGAGTAAATCAGAGACCCAGTACTTC. This translates into CAWSKSETQYF. The full variable domain, completed using reference TRBV30 and TRBJ2-5, is SQTIHQWPATLVQPVGSPLSLECTVEGTSNPNLYWYRQAAGRGLQLLFYSVGIGQISSEVPQNLSASRPQDRQFILSSKKLLLSDSGFYLCAWSKSETQYFGPGTRLLVL.

This chain connects TRBV5-1 to TRBJ2-3; 8 nucleotides align to TRBD1. The germline gives CDR1 SGHRS, CDR2 YFSETQ. This CDR3 is 15 amino acids long. The V gene end was trimmed by 0 bases and the J gene end by 4 bases; junction bases not matched to a gene: 4. In nucleotides, the CDR3 is TGCGCCAGCAGCTTGGCCAGGGGGCGTTCAGATACGCAGTATTTT. Translated: CASSLARGRSDTQYF.

V is TRBV27 and J is TRBJ2-4; D gene unclear. From germline, CDR1 is MNHEY and CDR2 SMNVEV (reference sequence). CDR3 length: 16 amino acids. The V end lost 0 bases, the J end lost 0 bases, and 9 bases lay between the germline ends. Written as DNA, the CDR3 is TGTGCCAGCAGTTTATCGGGTGGTTTAGCCAAAAACATTCAGTACTTC. As protein: CASSLSGGLAKNIQYF.

V is TRBV4-1 and J is TRBJ1-2; D perhaps matches TRBD1 (5 bases). Germline loops: CDR1 MGHRA, CDR2 YSYEKL. This CDR3 spans 14 amino acids. V lost 1 base to trimming and J lost 6 bases, with 12 bases between them. The CDR3 DNA reads TGCGCCAGCAGCCAAGCCGGGGCATTCAATGGCTACACCTTC. This translates into CASSQAGAFNGYTF.

The count of this clone is one. The V and J genes are TRBV4-1 and TRBJ1-4; tentatively, D is TRBD1 (5 bases). The V gene lost 4 bases and the J gene lost 4 bases, with 10 bases spanning the gap. Germline V gene sequence: CDR1 MGHRA, CDR2 YSYEKL. The CDR3 loop spans 14 amino acids. CDR3 DNA sequence: TGCGCCAGCAGCCCGGGACGTTTTAATGAAAAACTGTTTTTT. Translated: CASSPGRFNEKLFF.

The chain employs TRBV29-1 and TRBJ2-7, with 8 bases aligning to TRBD1. Germline values: CDR1 SQVTM, CDR2 ANQGSEA. With 5 bases clipped from V and 3 bases from J, the junction kept 6 bases outside the gene matches. The length of the CDR3 is 13 residues. The CDR3 DNA is TGCAGCGTTCGGACAGGGACGAGCTACGAGCAGTACTTC. Amino acids: CSVRTGTSYEQYF.